The entry that follows covers one TCR beta chain sequence. In germline, CDR1 is MNHEY, CDR2 SVGAGI. This CDR3 region has 15 residues. V gave up 4 bases and J gave up 4 bases, with 16 bases separating them. The data stem from a study of T cell responses to AZD1222 COVID-19 vaccine. Data came from immunoSEQ multiplex PCR; TCRdb stores just in-frame clones and leaves some out. The sample includes more than 150,000 clones, approximately 90% seen only once; the top ten take more than 1.3%. Sequencing used peripheral blood, obtained on day 0 of AZD1222 vaccination. This TCR was recovered from an adult in good health. J is TRBJ1-2 and V is TRBV6-5; D remains ambiguous. The CDR3: CASSSLGDHRYGYTF. CDR3 sequence (DNA): TGTGCCAGCAGTTCCCTCGGAGATCACCGCTATGGCTACACCTTC.